The next 15 T cell receptor beta chains were all read from a single sample in a study of shared clonotypes between healthy human individuals. Some clones are missing from TCRdb's copy, which holds only in-frame ones; the method was immunoSEQ multiplex PCR. The table shows some 530,000 clones, with about 72% occurring only once. The material sequenced was PBMCs. The receptors originated from a middle-aged woman in good health. Some clones in this sample may be carry-over from other donors' samples.

The CDR3 DNA sequence: TGTGCCAGCAGTTACTCGGGCAGGGGGGATTCACCCCTCCACTTT. As protein: CASSYSGRGDSPLHF. The V and J genes are TRBV6-5 and TRBJ1-6; 7 bases fit TRBD1. With V trimmed by 0 bases and J by 8 bases, 4 bases remained unmatched. The CDR3 totals 15 residues. The germline gives CDR1 MNHEY, CDR2 SVGAGI.

The gene calls are TRBV19 and TRBJ1-5; possibly TRBD1 for D (5 bases). Germline CDR1 is LNHDA and CDR2 is SQIVND (reference sequence). The CDR3 runs 14 residues. Trimming stripped 6 bases from V and 4 bases from J, with 13 bases between. The CDR3, as DNA: TGTGCCAGTAGCACCGACAGACTAAATCAGCCCCAGCATTTT. Translation gives CASSTDRLNQPQHF.

V usage is TRBV7-2 and J usage is TRBJ2-1; D possibly corresponds to TRBD1 (5 bases). Germline V gene lookup returns CDR1 SGHTA and CDR2 FQGNSA. This CDR3 is 13 amino acids long. Trimming took 5 bases from V and 7 from J, leaving 12 bases between them. CDR3 sequence: CASSGIRENEQFF. In DNA form, the CDR3 reads TGTGCCAGCAGCGGGATCAGGGAAAATGAGCAGTTCTTC.

V and J are TRBV15 and TRBJ2-2, with 11 bases fitting TRBD1. Trimming took 11 bases from V and 5 from J; bases not matched to a gene: 7. CDR3 length equals 14 residues. The germline V gene encodes CDR1 LNHNV and CDR2 YYDKDF (reference sequence). CDR3 DNA sequence: TGTGCCGCCTCCAGGGACAGGGGGACCGGGGAGCTGTTTTTT. This gives the protein CAASRDRGTGELFF.

V gene TRBV28 combines with J gene TRBJ2-7, with D hard to call. The CDR3 runs 15 residues. Trimming removed 8 bases at V and 6 bases at J, with 23 bases between. Germline V gives CDR1 MDHEN, CDR2 SYDVKM. The CDR3 loop is CASSRAVRRWVEQYF. For the CDR3, the DNA is TGTGCCAGCTCCAGAGCCGTAAGGAGATGGGTCGAGCAGTACTTC.

The V and J genes are TRBV4-1 and TRBJ2-1, with 10 nucleotides matching TRBD2. The germline V gene encodes CDR1 MGHRA and CDR2 YSYEKL. The CDR3 is made up of 16 amino acids. Losses at the gene ends were 2 bases for V and 6 bases for J; bases not matched to a gene: 7. The CDR3 loop is CASSQIGLAVGNEQFF. Written as DNA, the CDR3 is TGCGCCAGCAGCCAAATAGGACTAGCGGTAGGCAATGAGCAGTTCTTC.

The chain links TRBV30 to TRBJ2-2; the D is unclear. Germline V lookup: CDR1 GTSNPN, CDR2 SVGIG (reference sequence). The CDR3 has 13 residues. The V end was cut by 3 bases, the J end by 7 bases, with 12 bases between. DNA for the CDR3: TGTGCCTGGAGGCCCTGGGCTGGCGGGGAGCTGTTTTTT. Its translation: CAWRPWAGGELFF.

The chain uses TRBV19 and TRBJ2-4; 7 bases are shared with TRBD1. The CDR3 loop spans 15 amino acids. The germline V gene encodes CDR1 LNHDA and CDR2 SQIVND (reference sequence). V lost 5 bases to trimming and J lost 6 bases; unmatched junction nucleotides: 10. As DNA, the CDR3 is TGTGCCAGTAGTCCACTCGACAGGGTAGGAAACATTCAGTACTTC. Translated, it gives CASSPLDRVGNIQYF.

The chain links TRBV6-4 to TRBJ2-3; 10 bases line up with TRBD2. Germline V gives CDR1 MRHNA, CDR2 SNTAGT. The CDR3 extends over 16 amino acids. V trimming: 0 bases; J trimming: 4 bases; junction bases outside the gene matches: 4. In DNA, the CDR3 is TGTGCCAGCAGTGACTCTATAGCGGGAGGACCAGATACGCAGTATTTT. As protein: CASSDSIAGGPDTQYF.

The chain combines TRBV4-3 with TRBJ2-3, with D tentatively TRBD1 or TRBD2 (5 bases each). V lost 4 bases, J lost 1 base, and 18 bases lay in between. Germline V gene sequence: CDR1 LGHNA, CDR2 YSLEER. The CDR3 totals 17 residues. The CDR3 DNA reads as TGCGCCAGCAGCCGAATCATCAGGGTGGGGGGCACAGATACGCAGTATTTT. Protein product: CASSRIIRVGGTDTQYF.

The chain carries TRBV10-1 and TRBJ2-1; tentatively, D is TRBD1 (7 bases). CDR1 is WNHNN and CDR2 is SYGVQD in the germline V gene (reference sequence). Trimming pared 8 bases from V and 5 bases from J, leaving 16 bases between. The CDR3 totals 14 residues. In DNA, the CDR3 is TGCGCCAGCCCCGGCGGGGACAGAGACAATGAGCAGTTCTTC. This codes for CASPGGDRDNEQFF.

This chain links TRBV7-9 with TRBJ1-2, with 8 bases identical to TRBD1. CDR1 and CDR2 (germline): SEHNR, FQNEAQ (reference sequence). The CDR3 covers 15 residues. V gave up 5 bases and J gave up 4 bases; unmatched junction bases: 9. CDR3 loop: CASSSVQGAGYGYTF. The CDR3 DNA follows: TGTGCCAGCAGCAGCGTCCAGGGGGCGGGCTATGGCTACACCTTC.

V usage is TRBV7-8 and J usage is TRBJ2-7; D unresolved. Per germline, CDR1 SGHVS and CDR2 FQNEAQ. V dropped 4 bases and J dropped 0 bases, with 7 bases sitting between them. The CDR3 has 13 residues. The CDR3 bases are TGTGCCAGCAGCTCGATCTCCTCCTACGAGCAGTACTTC. This sequence encodes CASSSISSYEQYF.

The chain links TRBV11-2 to TRBJ2-2; D is unresolved. This CDR3 comprises 16 residues. Trimming took 5 bases from V and 0 from J, leaving 13 bases between them. The germline V gene encodes CDR1 SGHAT and CDR2 FQNNGV. The CDR3 bases are TGTGCCAGCAGCCCCGCGGCGGCCGCGAACACCGGGGAGCTGTTTTTT. It yields the protein CASSPAAAANTGELFF. Supplemented by reference TRBV11-2 and TRBJ2-2, the full variable domain reads EAGVAQSPRYKIIEKRQSVAFWCNPISGHATLYWYQQILGQGPKLLIQFQNNGVVDDSQLPKDRFSAERLKGVDSTLKIQPAKLEDSAVYLCASSPAAAANTGELFFGEGSRLTVL.

This clone has only one observation. The chain has TRBV11-2 and TRBJ2-7, with 9 bases fitting TRBD1. CDR3 length: 15 residues. Germline loops: CDR1 SGHAT, CDR2 FQNNGV. The trim removed 4 bases at V and 5 bases at J, leaving 9 bases unmatched. CDR3 sequence reads: CASSSNIGTGNEQYF. Written as DNA, the CDR3 is TGTGCCAGCAGCTCCAATATTGGGACAGGGAACGAGCAGTACTTC. The variable domain in full, completed from reference TRBV11-2 and TRBJ2-7, reads EAGVAQSPRYKIIEKRQSVAFWCNPISGHATLYWYQQILGQGPKLLIQFQNNGVVDDSQLPKDRFSAERLKGVDSTLKIQPAKLEDSAVYLCASSSNIGTGNEQYFGPGTRLTVT.